Detailed here is one T cell receptor (beta chain). This entry is derived from a study of neoadjuvant anti-PD-1 for oral cavity cancer. The CDR3 contains 14 residues. The ends were cut back, 8 bases at V and 4 bases at J, with 18 bases in the middle. Germline values: CDR1 SNHLY, CDR2 FYNNEI. Some clones are missing from TCRdb's copy, which holds only in-frame ones; the method was immunoSEQ multiplex PCR. The table has 75,000 or so clones, 84% seen once. The genes are TRBV2 and TRBJ2-7; D is perhaps TRBD1 (6 bases). This sequence was found in a person aged 35-79 years with oral cavity squamous cell carcinoma. The specimen comprised PBMCs, sampled before nivolumab (anti-PD-1) treatment. The CDR3 region is CASQGLRTYYEQYF. The CDR3, as DNA: TGTGCCAGCCAGGGGCTGCGGACATATTACGAGCAGTACTTC.